Included here is one TCR beta chain sequence, with context. From germline, CDR1 is SGHDN and CDR2 FVKESK. The CDR3 extends over 15 amino acids. The V gene end was trimmed by 8 bases and the J gene end by 4 bases; junction bases not matched to a gene: 9. TCRdb keeps only in-frame clones here, not all; method: immunoSEQ multiplex PCR. The data contain hundreds of thousands of clones, approximately 80% of them seen just once; the ten biggest clones take up roughly 9.6%. This sample is part of a study of blood T cell repertoires in COVID-19. V is TRBV14 and J is TRBJ2-1; 9 bases align to TRBD1. Material for sequencing was peripheral blood. This TCR derives from an elderly woman with acute or convalescent COVID-19. The CDR3 region has the DNA TGTGCCAGCCACTCGGGGACAGGGACGTACAATGAGCAGTTCTTC. Translated, it gives CASHSGTGTYNEQFF.